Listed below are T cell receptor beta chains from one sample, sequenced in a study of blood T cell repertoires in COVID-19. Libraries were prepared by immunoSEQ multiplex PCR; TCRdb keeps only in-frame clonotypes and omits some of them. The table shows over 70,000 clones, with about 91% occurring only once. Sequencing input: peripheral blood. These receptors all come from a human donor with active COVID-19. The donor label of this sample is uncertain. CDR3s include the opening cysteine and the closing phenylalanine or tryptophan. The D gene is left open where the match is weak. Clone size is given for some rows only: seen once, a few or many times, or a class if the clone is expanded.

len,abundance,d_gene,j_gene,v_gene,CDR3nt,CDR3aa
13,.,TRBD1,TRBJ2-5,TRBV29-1,TGCAGCGTTGAACAGGGGGCGGGGGAGACCCAGTACTTC,CSVEQGAGETQYF
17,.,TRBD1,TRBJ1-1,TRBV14,TGTGCCAGCAGCCAAGAGCAGGGGGTTTGGAAGAACACTGAAGCTTTCTTT,CASSQEQGVWKNTEAFF
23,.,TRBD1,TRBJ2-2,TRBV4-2,TGTGCCAGCAGCCAACCCCGCGGGACCCCGGGGACAGGGTTTAGTGGGAACACCGGGGAGCTGTTTTTT,CASSQPRGTPGTGFSGNTGELFF
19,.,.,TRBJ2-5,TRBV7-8,TGTGCCAGCAGCTTACCTCGGGGTGGAGGGGTGGGGTACCAAGAGACCCAGTACTTC,CASSLPRGGGVGYQETQYF
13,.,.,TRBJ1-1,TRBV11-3,TGTGCCAGCAGCCACCAGGGAGGGGATGAAGCTTTCTTT,CASSHQGGDEAFF
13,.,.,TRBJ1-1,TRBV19,TGTGCCAGTAGTATAGTTATACAGACTGAAGCTTTCTTT,CASSIVIQTEAFF
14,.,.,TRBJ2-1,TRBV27,TGTGCCAGCAGTTTAAATCCAGCCTACAATGAGCAGTTCTTC,CASSLNPAYNEQFF
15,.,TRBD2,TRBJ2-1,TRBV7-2,TGTGCCAGCAGCTTAGGGGGGACTAGTGGGTATGAGCAGTTCTTC,CASSLGGTSGYEQFF
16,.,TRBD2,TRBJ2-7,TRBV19,TGTGCCAGTAGCGGACTAGCGGGGGGGCCGGCCTACGAGCAGTACTTC,CASSGLAGGPAYEQYF
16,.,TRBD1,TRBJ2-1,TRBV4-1,TGCGCCAGCAGCCAAGGACAGGGGGCATCCTACAATGAGCAGTTCTTC,CASSQGQGASYNEQFF
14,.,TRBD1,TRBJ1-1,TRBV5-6,TGTGCCAGCAGAGCGACAGGGGGCGCGTCTGAAGCTTTCTTT,CASRATGGASEAFF
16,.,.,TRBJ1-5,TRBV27,TGTGCCAGCAGTTCCACCCTCCGGGACACGGGCGCAGCCCAGCATTTT,CASSSTLRDTGAAQHF
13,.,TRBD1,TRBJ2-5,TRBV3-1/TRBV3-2,TGTGCCAGCAGCCCAGACAGGGTGGAGACCCAGTACTTC,CASSPDRVETQYF
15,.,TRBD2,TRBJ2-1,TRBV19,TGTGCCAGTAGTGCTCGGGGGGGCTTCTACAATGAGCAGTTCTTC,CASSARGGFYNEQFF
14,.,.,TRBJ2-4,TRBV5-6,TGTGCCAGCAGTTCTACAGGGGCCAAAAACATTCAGTACTTC,CASSSTGAKNIQYF
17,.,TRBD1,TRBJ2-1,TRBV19,TGTGCCAGTAGTATAACGGGAACAGGGGGGATATACAATGAGCAGTTCTTC,CASSITGTGGIYNEQFF
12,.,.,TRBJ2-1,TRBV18,TGTGCCAGCTCATCAGGCAACAATGAGCAGTTCTTC,CASSSGNNEQFF
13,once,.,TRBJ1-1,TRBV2,TGTGCCAGCCAAGGGGCGCGGGGCACTGAAGCTTTCTTT,CASQGARGTEAFF
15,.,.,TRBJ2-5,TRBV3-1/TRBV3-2,TGTGCCAGCAGCCTTGGACTCGGCCAACAAGAGACCCAGTACTTC,CASSLGLGQQETQYF
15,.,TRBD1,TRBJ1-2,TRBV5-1,TGCGCCAGCAGCTTGAGGGGACAGGGGAACTATGGCTACACCTTC,CASSLRGQGNYGYTF
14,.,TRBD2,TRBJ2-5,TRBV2,TGTGCCAGCAGACCGACTAGCGGGGGAGAGACCCAGTACTTC,CASRPTSGGETQYF
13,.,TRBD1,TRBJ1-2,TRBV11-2,TGTGCCAGCAGCCCCGACAGGGGAGGCGGCTACACCTTC,CASSPDRGGGYTF
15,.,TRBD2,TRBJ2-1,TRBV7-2,TGTGCCAGCAGCTCGGGGGGGGGCCAGCATAATGAGCAGTTCTTC,CASSSGGGQHNEQFF